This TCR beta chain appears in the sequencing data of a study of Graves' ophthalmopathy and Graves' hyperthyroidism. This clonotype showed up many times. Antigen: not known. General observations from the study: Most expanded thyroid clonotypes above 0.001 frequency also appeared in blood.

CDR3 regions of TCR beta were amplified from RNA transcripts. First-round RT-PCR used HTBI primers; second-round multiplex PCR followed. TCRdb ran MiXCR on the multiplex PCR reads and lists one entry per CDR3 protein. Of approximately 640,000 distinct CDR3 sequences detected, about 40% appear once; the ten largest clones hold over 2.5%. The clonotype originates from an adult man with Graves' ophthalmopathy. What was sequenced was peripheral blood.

CDR3 sequence: CASREMLRASTEAFF. The CDR3 nucleotides read TGTGCCAGCAGGGAAATGTTGAGGGCATCCACTGAAGCTTTCTTT. The chain combines TRBV2 with TRBJ1-1, with D unclear. The germline V and J ends were trimmed by 6 bases and 4 bases, with 18 bases remaining between them. Germline CDR1 reads SNHLY; CDR2 reads FYNNEI. The CDR3 sequence is 15 residues long.